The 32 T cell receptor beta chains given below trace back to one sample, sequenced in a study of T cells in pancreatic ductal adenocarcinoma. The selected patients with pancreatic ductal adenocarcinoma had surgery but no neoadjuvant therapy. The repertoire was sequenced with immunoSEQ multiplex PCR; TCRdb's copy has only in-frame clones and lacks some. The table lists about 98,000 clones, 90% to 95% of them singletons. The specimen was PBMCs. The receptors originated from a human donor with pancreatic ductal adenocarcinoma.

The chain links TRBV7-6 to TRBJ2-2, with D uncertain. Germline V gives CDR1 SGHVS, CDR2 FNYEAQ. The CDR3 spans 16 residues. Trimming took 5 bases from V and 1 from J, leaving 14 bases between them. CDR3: CASSASPGRNTGELFF. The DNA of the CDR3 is TGTGCCAGCAGCGCAAGTCCAGGCCGGAACACCGGGGAGCTGTTTTTT.

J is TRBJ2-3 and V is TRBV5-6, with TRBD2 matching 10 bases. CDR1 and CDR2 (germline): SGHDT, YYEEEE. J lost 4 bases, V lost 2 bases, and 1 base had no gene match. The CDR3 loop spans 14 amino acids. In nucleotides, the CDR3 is TGTGCCAGCAGCTTTCTAGCGGGGGCAGATACGCAGTATTTT. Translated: CASSFLAGADTQYF.

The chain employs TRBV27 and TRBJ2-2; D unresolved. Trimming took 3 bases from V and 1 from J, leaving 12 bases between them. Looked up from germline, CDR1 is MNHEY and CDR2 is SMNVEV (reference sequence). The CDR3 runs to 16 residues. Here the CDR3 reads CASSFRWRGNTGELFF. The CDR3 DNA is TGTGCCAGCAGTTTTCGGTGGAGAGGGAACACCGGGGAGCTGTTTTTT.

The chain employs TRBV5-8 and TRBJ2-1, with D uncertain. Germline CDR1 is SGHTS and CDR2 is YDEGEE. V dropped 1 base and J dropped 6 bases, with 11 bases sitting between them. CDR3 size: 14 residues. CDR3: CASSLFVVGNEQFF. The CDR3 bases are TGTGCCAGCAGCTTGTTCGTAGTTGGCAATGAGCAGTTCTTC.

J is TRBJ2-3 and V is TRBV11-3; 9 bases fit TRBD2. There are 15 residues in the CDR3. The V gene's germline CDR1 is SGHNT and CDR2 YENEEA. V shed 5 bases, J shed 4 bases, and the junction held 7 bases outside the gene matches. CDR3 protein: CASSPGLAGPDTQYF. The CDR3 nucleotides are TGTGCCAGCAGCCCGGGACTAGCAGGGCCAGATACGCAGTATTTT.

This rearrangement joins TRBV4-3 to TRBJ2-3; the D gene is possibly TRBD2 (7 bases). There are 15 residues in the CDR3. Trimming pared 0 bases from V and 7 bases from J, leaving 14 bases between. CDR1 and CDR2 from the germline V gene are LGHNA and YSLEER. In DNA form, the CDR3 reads TGCGCCAGCAGCCAAGATTTAAGGGGGGGAAATACGCAGTATTTT. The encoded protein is CASSQDLRGGNTQYF.

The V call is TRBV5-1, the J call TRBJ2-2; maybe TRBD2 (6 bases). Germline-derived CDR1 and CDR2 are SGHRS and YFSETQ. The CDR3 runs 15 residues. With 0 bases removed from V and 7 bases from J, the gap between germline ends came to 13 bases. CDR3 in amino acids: CASSLGLVVIGELFF. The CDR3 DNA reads TGCGCCAGCAGCTTGGGACTAGTGGTGATCGGGGAGCTGTTTTTT.

The CDR3, as DNA: TGTGCCACCAGCAGCGACAAGAGACTAGTTACCGGGGAGCTGTTTTTT. Translation: CATSSDKRLVTGELFF. The chain employs TRBV15 and TRBJ2-2, with D perhaps matching TRBD2 (6 bases). V lost 3 bases and J 5 bases, leaving 16 bases between the germline ends. Per germline, CDR1 LNHNV and CDR2 YYDKDF (reference sequence). This CDR3 has 16 residues.

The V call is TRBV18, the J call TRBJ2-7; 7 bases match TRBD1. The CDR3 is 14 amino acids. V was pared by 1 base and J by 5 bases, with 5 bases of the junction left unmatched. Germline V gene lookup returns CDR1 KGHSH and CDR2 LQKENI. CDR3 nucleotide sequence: TGTGCCAGCTCACCACAGGGGGCGGAGAACGAGCAGTACTTC. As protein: CASSPQGAENEQYF.

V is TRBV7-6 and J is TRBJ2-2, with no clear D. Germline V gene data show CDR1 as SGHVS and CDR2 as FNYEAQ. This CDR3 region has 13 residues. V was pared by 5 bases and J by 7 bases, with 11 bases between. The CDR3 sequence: CASSPDTFGELFF. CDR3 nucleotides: TGTGCCAGCAGCCCTGACACCTTCGGGGAGCTGTTTTTT.

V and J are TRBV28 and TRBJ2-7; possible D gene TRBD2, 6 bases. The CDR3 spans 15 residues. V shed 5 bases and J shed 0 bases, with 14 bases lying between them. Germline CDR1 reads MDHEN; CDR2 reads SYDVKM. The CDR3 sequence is CASSPGLLSSYEQYF. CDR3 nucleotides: TGTGCCAGCAGTCCGGGACTCTTAAGCTCCTACGAGCAGTACTTC.

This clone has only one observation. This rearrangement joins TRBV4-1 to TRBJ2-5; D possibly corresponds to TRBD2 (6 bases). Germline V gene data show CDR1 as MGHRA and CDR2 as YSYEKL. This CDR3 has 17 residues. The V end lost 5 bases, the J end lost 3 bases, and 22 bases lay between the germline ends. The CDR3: CASSSSSGSAGKETQYF. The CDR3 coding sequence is TGCGCCAGCAGCTCATCGTCCGGGAGCGCCGGGAAAGAGACCCAGTACTTC.

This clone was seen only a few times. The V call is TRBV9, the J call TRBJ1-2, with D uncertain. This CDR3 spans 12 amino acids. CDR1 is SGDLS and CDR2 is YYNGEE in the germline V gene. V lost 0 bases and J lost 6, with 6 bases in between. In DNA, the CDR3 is TGTGCCAGCAGCGTAGGCGGTAATGGCTACACCTTC. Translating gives CASSVGGNGYTF.

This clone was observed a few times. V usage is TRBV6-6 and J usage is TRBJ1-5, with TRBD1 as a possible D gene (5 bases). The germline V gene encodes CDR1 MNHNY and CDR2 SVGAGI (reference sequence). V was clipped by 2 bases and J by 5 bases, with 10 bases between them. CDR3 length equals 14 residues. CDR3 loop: CASSYLSGDQPQHF. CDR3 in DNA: TGTGCCAGCAGTTACCTCTCGGGGGATCAGCCCCAGCATTTT.

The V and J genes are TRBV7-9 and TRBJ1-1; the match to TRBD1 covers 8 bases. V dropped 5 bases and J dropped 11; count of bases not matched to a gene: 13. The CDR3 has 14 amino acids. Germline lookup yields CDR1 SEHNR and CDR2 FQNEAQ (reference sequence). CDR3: CASSPTDRGGLAFF. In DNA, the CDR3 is TGTGCCAGCAGCCCCACCGACAGGGGAGGGTTGGCTTTCTTT.

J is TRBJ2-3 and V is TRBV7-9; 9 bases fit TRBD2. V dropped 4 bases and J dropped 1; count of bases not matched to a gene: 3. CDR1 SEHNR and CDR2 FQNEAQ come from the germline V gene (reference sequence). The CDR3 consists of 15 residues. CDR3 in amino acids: CASSSRLAGTDTQYF. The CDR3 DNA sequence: TGTGCCAGCAGCTCCCGACTAGCGGGCACAGATACGCAGTATTTT. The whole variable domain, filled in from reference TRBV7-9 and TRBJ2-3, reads DTGVSQNPRHKITKRGQNVTFRCDPISEHNRLYWYRQTLGQGPEFLTYFQNEAQLEKSRLLSDRFSAERPKGSFSTLEIQRTEQGDSAMYLCASSSRLAGTDTQYFGPGTRLTVL.

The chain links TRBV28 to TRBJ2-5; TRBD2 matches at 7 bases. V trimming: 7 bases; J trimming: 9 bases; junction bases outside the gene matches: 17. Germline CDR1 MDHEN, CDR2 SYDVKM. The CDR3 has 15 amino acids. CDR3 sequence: CASTHQRKLGGAQYF. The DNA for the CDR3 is TGTGCCAGCACACATCAGCGGAAACTTGGGGGGGCCCAGTACTTC. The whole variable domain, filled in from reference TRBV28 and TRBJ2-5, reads DVKVTQSSRYLVKRTGEKVFLECVQDMDHENMFWYRQDPGLGLRLIYFSYDVKMKEKGDIPEGYSVSREKKERFSLILESASTNQTSMYLCASTHQRKLGGAQYFGPGTRLLVL.

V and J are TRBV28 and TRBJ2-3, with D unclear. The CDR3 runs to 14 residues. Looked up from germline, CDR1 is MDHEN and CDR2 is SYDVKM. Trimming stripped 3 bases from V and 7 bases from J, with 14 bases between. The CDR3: CASSFVPVVNTQYF. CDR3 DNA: TGTGCCAGCAGTTTTGTTCCCGTAGTAAATACGCAGTATTTT.

The DNA for the CDR3 is TGTGCAAGTCGCTTAGTTGGCGGGACCCATTACGAGCAGTACTTC. Its protein is CASRLVGGTHYEQYF. This chain joins TRBV12-2 and TRBJ2-7; TRBD2 reflects the table's D call only, with no check against the DNA. TRBV12-2 is labeled a pseudogene. The CDR3 has 15 residues.

This CDR3 is CSVEWLAGETMNEQFF. The DNA for the CDR3 is TGCAGCGTTGAATGGCTAGCGGGAGAGACGATGAATGAGCAGTTCTTC. The chain uses TRBV29-1 and TRBJ2-1; 10 nucleotides agree with TRBD2. CDR1 SQVTM and CDR2 ANQGSEA come from the germline V gene. The CDR3 is 16 amino acids. With V trimmed by 2 bases and J by 7 bases, 11 bases remained unmatched.

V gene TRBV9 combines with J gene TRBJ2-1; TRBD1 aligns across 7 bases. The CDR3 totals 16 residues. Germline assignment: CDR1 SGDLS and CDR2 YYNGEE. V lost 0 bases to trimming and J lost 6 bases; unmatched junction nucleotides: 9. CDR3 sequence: CASSVAGQGVGNEQFF. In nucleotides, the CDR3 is TGTGCCAGCAGCGTAGCAGGGCAGGGGGTAGGCAATGAGCAGTTCTTC.

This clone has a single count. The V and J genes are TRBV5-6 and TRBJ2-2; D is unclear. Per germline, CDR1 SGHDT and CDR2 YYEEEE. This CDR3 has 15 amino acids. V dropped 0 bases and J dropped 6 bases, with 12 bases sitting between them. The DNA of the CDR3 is TGTGCCAGCAGCTTGGCGTCCCTAGAGGCCGGGGAGCTGTTTTTT. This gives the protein CASSLASLEAGELFF.

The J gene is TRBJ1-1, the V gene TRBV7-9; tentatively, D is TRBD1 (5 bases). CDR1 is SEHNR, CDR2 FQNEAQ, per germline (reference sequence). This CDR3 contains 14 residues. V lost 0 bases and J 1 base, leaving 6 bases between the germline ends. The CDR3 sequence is CASSLAGGNTEAFF. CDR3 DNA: TGTGCCAGCAGCTTAGCGGGGGGGAACACTGAAGCTTTCTTT.

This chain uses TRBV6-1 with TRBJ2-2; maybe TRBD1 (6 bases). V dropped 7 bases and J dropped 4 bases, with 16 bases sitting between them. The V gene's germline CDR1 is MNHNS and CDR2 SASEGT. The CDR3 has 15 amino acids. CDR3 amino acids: CASTKFGGSTGELFF. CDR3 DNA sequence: TGTGCCAGCACCAAATTTGGGGGCAGCACCGGGGAGCTGTTTTTT.

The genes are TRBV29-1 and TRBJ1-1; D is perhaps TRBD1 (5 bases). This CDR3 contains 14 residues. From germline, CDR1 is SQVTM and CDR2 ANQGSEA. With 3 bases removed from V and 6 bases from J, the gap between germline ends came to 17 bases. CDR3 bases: TGCAGCGTTGATGGGTCCCCCGGAGGGGCTGAAGCTTTCTTT. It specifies CSVDGSPGGAEAFF.

CDR3 DNA sequence: TGCGCCAGCAGCTTGGAAGGGGGAGATCAGCCCCAGCATTTT. Protein sequence: CASSLEGGDQPQHF. The gene calls are TRBV5-1 and TRBJ1-5; perhaps TRBD1 as D (6 bases). Trimming cost V 0 bases and J 5 bases, with 9 bases left between them. This CDR3 is 14 amino acids long. CDR1 SGHRS and CDR2 YFSETQ come from the germline V gene.

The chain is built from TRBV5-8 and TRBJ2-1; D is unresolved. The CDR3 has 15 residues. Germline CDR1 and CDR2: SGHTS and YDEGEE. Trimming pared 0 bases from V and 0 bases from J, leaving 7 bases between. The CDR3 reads CASSLVLSSYNEQFF. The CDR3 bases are TGTGCCAGCAGCTTGGTTCTCAGCTCCTACAATGAGCAGTTCTTC.

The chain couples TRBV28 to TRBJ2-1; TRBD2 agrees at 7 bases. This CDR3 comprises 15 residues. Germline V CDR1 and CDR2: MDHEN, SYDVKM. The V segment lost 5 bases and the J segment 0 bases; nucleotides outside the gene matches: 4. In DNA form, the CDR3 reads TGTGCCAGCAGTGCACTAGCGCTCTCCTACAATGAGCAGTTCTTC. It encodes CASSALALSYNEQFF.

The CDR3 sequence: CASSLVSGGETQYF. CDR3 nucleotides: TGCGCCAGCAGCTTGGTTAGCGGTGGGGAGACCCAGTACTTC. The genes are TRBV5-1 and TRBJ2-5; D perhaps matches TRBD2 (6 bases). The CDR3 runs 14 residues. In germline, CDR1 is SGHRS, CDR2 YFSETQ. V was trimmed by 0 bases and J by 5 bases, leaving 11 bases between them. Combining the CDR3 with reference TRBV5-1 and TRBJ2-5 gives the whole variable domain KAGVTQTPRYLIKTRGQQVTLSCSPISGHRSVSWYQQTPGQGLQFLFEYFSETQRNKGNFPGRFSGRQFSNSRSEMNVSTLELGDSALYLCASSLVSGGETQYFGPGTRLLVL.

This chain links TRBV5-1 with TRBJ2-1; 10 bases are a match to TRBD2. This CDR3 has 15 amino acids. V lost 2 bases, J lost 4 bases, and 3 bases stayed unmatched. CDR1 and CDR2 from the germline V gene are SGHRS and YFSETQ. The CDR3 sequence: CASSFGTSVYNEQFF. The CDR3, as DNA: TGCGCCAGCAGCTTCGGGACTAGCGTTTACAATGAGCAGTTCTTC.

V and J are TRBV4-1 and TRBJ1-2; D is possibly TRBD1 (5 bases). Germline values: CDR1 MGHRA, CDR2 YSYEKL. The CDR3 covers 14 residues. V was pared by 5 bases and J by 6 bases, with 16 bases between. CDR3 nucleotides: TGCGCCAGCAGCGATGGGGCGGCGCAACATGGCTACACCTTC. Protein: CASSDGAAQHGYTF.

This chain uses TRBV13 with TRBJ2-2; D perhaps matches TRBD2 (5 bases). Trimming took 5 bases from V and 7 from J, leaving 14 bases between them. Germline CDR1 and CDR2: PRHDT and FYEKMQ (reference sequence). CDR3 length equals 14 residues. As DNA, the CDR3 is TGTGCCAGCAGCGCTCAAAACGGGGACGGGGAGCTGTTTTTT. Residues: CASSAQNGDGELFF.